This TCR beta chain came from a study of T cell responses to AZD1222 COVID-19 vaccine. Study observations and caveats: Spike-specific TCR repertoires showed rising breadth and depth after two AZD1222 doses. Reports say nearly half of spike-specific TCRs go after unmutated variant regions. It was only after the peak T cell response that any repertoires were sampled. Among the donors, most were white British and more were female, and clonal diversity was possibly underestimated.

Assay used: immunoSEQ multiplex PCR; TCRdb lists only in-frame clones, some missing. This sample has 170,000 or so clones, with less than 95% found just once. Trimming took off 5 bases at V and 0 bases at J, with 5 bases between the two ends. In germline, CDR1 is SGHRS, CDR2 YFSETQ. This CDR3 has 12 residues. On this clone: Its antigen is unidentified.

This receptor was obtained from an adult in good health. The specimen was peripheral blood, collected on day 0 of AZD1222 vaccination. The V and J genes are TRBV5-1 and TRBJ2-5; no firm D call. The CDR3 protein is CASSWDQETQYF. CDR3 nucleotide sequence: TGCGCCAGCAGTTGGGACCAAGAGACCCAGTACTTC.